This T cell receptor beta chain was observed in a study of blood T cell repertoires in COVID-19. Study context: Researchers got acute and convalescent COVID-19 samples from the United States, Italy and Spain. The analysed material was cDNA or gDNA that came from T cells, B-cell-depleted T cells, or PBMCs.

Measured with immunoSEQ multiplex PCR; TCRdb has only the in-frame clones, and not every one. The table records 200,000 or so clones, under 90% of them present only once. The V end lost 3 bases, the J end lost 4 bases, and 12 bases lay between the germline ends. Germline-derived CDR1 and CDR2 are SEHNR and FQNEAQ (reference sequence). CDR3 length equals 14 residues. Input material: PBMCs or T cells enriched from blood (not recorded which). The clonotype was recovered from a woman between 45 and 65 years old who had been exposed to COVID-19. The rearrangement uses TRBV7-9 and TRBJ1-2, with D maybe TRBD1 (6 bases). The CDR3 region has the DNA TGTGCCAGCAGCTTCCTGGGGGCGGGCTATGGCTACACCTTC. Translation: CASSFLGAGYGYTF.